This T cell receptor beta chain was identified during a study of shared clonotypes between healthy human individuals (dated by TCRdb to the early 2020s). A note on the overall study: A few men and two women, aged 18 to 49 years, made up the cohort. For each donor, CD4 naive and CD4 memory were each run on three plates, CD8 naive on two plates, and CD8 memory on one plate. Leukapheresis yielded between about 0.94 and 8.9 billion PBMCs per donor. To estimate repertoire size and how much clonotypes are shared between individuals, the study performed deep sequencing of blood TCR repertoires from roughly five healthy adults. Different laboratories and diverse techniques were used to prepare libraries and sequence TCR repertoires, to increase sequencing depth and limit assay-specific biases. What the study reported, not specific to this receptor: Sampling was restricted to blood, and TCR repertoires in tissues likely differ from the TCR repertoires found in blood. Naive subsets generally had larger estimated clonotype richness than memory subsets. Based on pairwise subsampling, the degree of clonotype sharing among donors was expected to be affected by sequencing depth. Sharing across a handful of donors was observed for about 4.8% of naive CD4, around 3.5% of naive CD8, 2.3% of memory CD4, and roughly 0.43% of memory CD8 clonotypes. Because the study included only a small number of donors, the genetic and exposure-history diversity represented was limited. Clonotypes shared by all four sorted-subset donors showed higher generation probabilities than non-shared clonotypes. Rarefaction of sorted-subset datasets indicated incomplete sequencing despite the large sequencing depth.

About this clone itself: Its antigen has not been determined. Base qualities are not recorded, but no much larger clone differs from it by a single base.

CD8 naive samples were CD45RO-negative cells positively selected for CCR7, giving a CD45RA+CCR7+ population that excluded TemRA cells. Healthy HIV-negative adults with no recently reported acute infections or vaccinations were included as donors. Every donor was a Caucasian adult living in Nashville, Tennessee, USA. After blood collection by leukapheresis, PBMCs were isolated using Ficoll-Histopaque density gradient centrifugation and then cryopreserved in the vapor phase of liquid nitrogen. Purity and quantity of every magnetically sorted T cell population were checked by analytical flow cytometry. Genomic DNA was isolated from each sorted fraction and quantified by UV absorbance on a Nanodrop 2000c. Using the deep immunoSEQ assay, multiplex PCR amplified TCR CDR3 regions from genomic DNA. Extracted genomic DNA from each cell subset was spread evenly across all wells of several immunoSEQ 96-well plates, with each plate serving as a replicate. For sorted subsets, each replicate PCR was loaded with about 0.2 ug genomic DNA, equivalent to about 33,000 T cell genomes. Purified libraries were measured with a Qubit 3.0 fluorometer, size-checked on a Bioanalyzer 2100, and measured again with the KAPA Library Quantification kit. A separate single-read 150-cycle Illumina NextSeq 550 flow cell was used to sequence each immunoSEQ 96-well plate. Concerning the study's data processing: The immunoSEQ output contained only junctional sequences without quality scores, so filtering could not match that applied to full-length reads. To assign V/J genes and CDR3, sequences were annotated against IMGT germline references using PyIR, a Python wrapper for IgBLAST v1.9. Any read was removed if the V/J assignment was weak (E-value above 1e-6), the CDR3 was missing, or the read contained stop codons, out-of-frame junctions, or ambiguous translated residues. A V3J clonotype was defined by an identical inferred V gene, J gene, and CDR3 amino acid sequence. Percentage overlap between repertoires was calculated by dividing the number of shared unique clonotypes by the size of the smaller repertoire. Richness of each repertoire was evaluated using RTK rarefaction, the Chao1 estimator, and Recon v2.1 estimates of unobserved clonotypes. Generation probabilities were computed with OLGA for all TCRbeta clonotypes obtained by the gDNA method from several donors. In TCRdb, the immuneACCESS table is reduced to in-frame sequences with V and J assigned. These tables do not hold every clone; where another copy was compared, an unresolved V gene accounts for under half, and the others remain unexplained. V and J calls and clone size follow that table, whereas D and trimming were derived from the DNA. Present in this sample are some 2.1 million clones, roughly 95% of which were seen just once. The ten top clones hold approximately 1.2% of the sample.

The sequenced sample was naive CD8+ T cells sorted from blood. Explained via the paper, the cell subset or site label denotes: CD45RA+CCR7+. This sequence originates from a man in his late teens or twenties in good health.

The CDR3 region reads CSAKHNGVGNTIYF. The DNA sequence follows: TGCAGCGCTAAGCACAACGGGGTTGGAAACACCATATATTTT. The chain is encoded by TRBV29-1 joined to TRBJ1-3; no D gene call is confident. V is reduced by 7 bases and J by 3 bases, leaving a spacing of 16 bases between them. CDR1 and CDR2 are read off the germline V gene as SQVTM and ANQGSEA. The CDR3, cysteine through phenylalanine, is 14 amino acids long. CDR3 DNA only is kept here, 42 bases in frame from base 1. With all but the CDR3 taken from the reference TRBV29-1 and TRBJ1-3 genes, the full variable domain is: SAVISQKPSRDICQRGTSLTIQCQVDSQVTMMFWYRQQPGQSLTLIATANQGSEATYESGFVIDKFPISRPNLTFSTLTVSNMSPEDSSIYLCSAKHNGVGNTIYFGEGSWLTVV.